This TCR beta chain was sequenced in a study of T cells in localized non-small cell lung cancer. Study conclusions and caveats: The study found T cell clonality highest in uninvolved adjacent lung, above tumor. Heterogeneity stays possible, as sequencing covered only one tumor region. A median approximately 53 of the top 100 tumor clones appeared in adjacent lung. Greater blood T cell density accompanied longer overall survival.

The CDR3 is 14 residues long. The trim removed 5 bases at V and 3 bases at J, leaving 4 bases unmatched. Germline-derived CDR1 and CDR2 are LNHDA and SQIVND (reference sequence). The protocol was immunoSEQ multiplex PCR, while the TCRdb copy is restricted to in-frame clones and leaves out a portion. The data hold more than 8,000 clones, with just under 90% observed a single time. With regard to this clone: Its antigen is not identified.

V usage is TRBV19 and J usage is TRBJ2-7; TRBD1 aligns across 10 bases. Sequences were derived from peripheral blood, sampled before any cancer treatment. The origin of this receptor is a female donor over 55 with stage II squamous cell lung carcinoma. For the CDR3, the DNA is TGTGCCAGTAGTCCGACAGGGGGCCTCTACGAGCAGTACTTC. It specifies CASSPTGGLYEQYF.